The 2 T cell receptor beta chains in this list originate from one sample, sequenced in a study of tumor and adjacent non-tumor tissue in lung cancer. TCRbeta libraries were built with three rounds of nested PCR, modified from ARM-PCR. In TCRdb, the multiplex PCR reads were re-called with MiXCR into one record per CDR3 protein. This table has about 110,000 distinct CDR3 sequences, over 70% appearing once. The template was RNA from unsorted bulk tissue. What was sequenced was lung tumor tissue. The receptors shown here come from a man aged 65 to 85 with non-small cell lung cancer.

Comment on this clonotype: At one end the junction does not follow the germline gene, possibly because of a read error. The V gene is TRBV10-1, the J gene TRBJ2-1, with D possibly TRBD1 on 6 matching bases. The CDR3 spans 15 residues. Germline CDR1 is WNHNN and CDR2 is SYGVQD (reference sequence). The CDR3 reads CASSRTGPYCNEQLF. The CDR3 DNA sequence: TGCGCCAGCAGTCGAACAGGGCCCTATTGCAATGAGCAGCTCTTC.

Worth noting for this clonotype: This clone may be a read error of a much larger clone one base away. This chain joins TRBV29-1 and TRBJ2-4, with a weak D call TRBD2 (6 bases). The CDR3 spans 12 residues. Germline CDR1 reads SQVTM; CDR2 reads ANQGSEA. As DNA, the CDR3 is TGCAGCGTCGGGACTTTTGGGAACATTAAGTACTTC. Translating gives CSVGTFGNIKYF.